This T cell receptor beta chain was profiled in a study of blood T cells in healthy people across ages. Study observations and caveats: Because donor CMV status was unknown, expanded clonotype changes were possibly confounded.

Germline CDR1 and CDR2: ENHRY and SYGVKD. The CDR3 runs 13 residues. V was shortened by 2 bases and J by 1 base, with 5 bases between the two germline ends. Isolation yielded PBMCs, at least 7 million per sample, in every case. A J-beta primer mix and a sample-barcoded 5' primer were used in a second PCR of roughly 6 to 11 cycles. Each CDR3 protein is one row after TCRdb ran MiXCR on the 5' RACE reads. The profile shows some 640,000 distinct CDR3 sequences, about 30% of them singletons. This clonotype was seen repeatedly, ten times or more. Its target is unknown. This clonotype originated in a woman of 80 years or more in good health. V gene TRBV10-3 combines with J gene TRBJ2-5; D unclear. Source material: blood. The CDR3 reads CAISEGGQETQYF. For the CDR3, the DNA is TGTGCCATCAGTGAGGGCGGCCAAGAGACCCAGTACTTC.